This T cell receptor (beta chain) originates from a study of beta chain features in type 1 diabetes. Sorting that relied on CD45RO/CCR7/CD25/CD127/CD95/CD27 yielded CD4+ naive, central memory, regulatory and stem cell-like memory cells. Of the isolated RNA, all was reverse transcribed, and so the sequenced material was expressed TCRB transcripts. Profiling relied on immunoSEQ multiplex PCR, and the TCRdb table lists in-frame clones only, not all of them. The sample includes about 360,000 clones, roughly 12% seen only once; the top ten take roughly 0.015%. The CDR3 has 13 residues. Deletions cut 1 base from V and 3 bases from J, with 7 bases between. Germline V gene sequence: CDR1 SGHRS, CDR2 YFSETQ. Points on this clone: The same CDR3 can be traced to other DNA sequences in this sample.

Specimen: naive CD4+ T cells from blood. The origin of this receptor is a young man in good health. This chain joins TRBV5-1 and TRBJ1-1; D remains ambiguous. The CDR3 region has the DNA TGCGCCAGCAGCTTGAGCGGGGACACTGAAGCTTTCTTT. The encoded protein is CASSLSGDTEAFF.